A single sample is the source of the 8 T cell receptor beta chains below, sequenced in a study of cytomegalovirus exposure and HLA in healthy donors. Primers: 60 Vbeta forward and 13 Jbeta reverse. The repertoire was sequenced with immunoSEQ multiplex PCR; TCRdb's copy has only in-frame clones and lacks some. The sample gives some 70,000 clones, around 76% of which show up once; around 3% is in the top ten. Sequenced: PBMCs. All receptors derive from a man aged 18 to 35 in good health and CMV-seronegative.

The rearrangement uses TRBV7-9 and TRBJ1-1; the match to TRBD1 covers 8 bases. The V gene end was trimmed by 5 bases and the J gene end by 5 bases; junction bases not matched to a gene: 7. The CDR3 is made up of 14 amino acids. The germline V gene encodes CDR1 SEHNR and CDR2 FQNEAQ (reference sequence). The CDR3 nucleotides read TGTGCCAGCAGCCCGGACAGGGTTGGGACTGAAGCTTTCTTT. As protein: CASSPDRVGTEAFF.

The chain couples TRBV2 to TRBJ1-5; 9 nucleotides align to TRBD1. Germline CDR1 and CDR2: SNHLY and FYNNEI. The CDR3 extends over 16 amino acids. J gave up 7 bases and V 6 bases, and 13 bases lay outside the gene matches. CDR3 coding DNA: TGTGCCAGCAGCCCAAAAGGACAGGGGAGAGGCCAGCCCCAGCATTTT. Protein: CASSPKGQGRGQPQHF. Drawing the rest from reference TRBV2 and TRBJ1-5, the complete variable domain is EPEVTQTPSHQVTQMGQEVILRCVPISNHLYFYWYRQILGQKVEFLVSFYNNEISEKSEIFDDQFSVERPDGSNFTLKIRSTKLEDSAMYFCASSPKGQGRGQPQHFGDGTRLSIL.

This rearrangement joins TRBV5-1 to TRBJ2-5; 9 bases are shared with TRBD2. V shed 4 bases, J shed 4 bases, and the junction held 11 bases outside the gene matches. The CDR3 spans 16 residues. Germline V gene lookup returns CDR1 SGHRS and CDR2 YFSETQ. CDR3 sequence reads: CASSVRRPAGGETQYF. The CDR3 nucleotides are TGCGCCAGCAGCGTTCGGCGTCCAGCGGGGGGAGAGACCCAGTACTTC. Combining the CDR3 with reference TRBV5-1 and TRBJ2-5 gives the whole variable domain KAGVTQTPRYLIKTRGQQVTLSCSPISGHRSVSWYQQTPGQGLQFLFEYFSETQRNKGNFPGRFSGRQFSNSRSEMNVSTLELGDSALYLCASSVRRPAGGETQYFGPGTRLLVL.

The chain recombines TRBV18 with TRBJ2-2; possibly TRBD1 for D (5 bases). V was cut by 3 bases and J by 3 bases, with 14 bases left in between. This CDR3 is built from 16 residues. Germline V gene sequence: CDR1 KGHSH, CDR2 LQKENI. The CDR3 DNA reads as TGTGCCAGCTCACCTCTCGGACAAACGGACACCGGGGAGCTGTTTTTT. Amino acid sequence: CASSPLGQTDTGELFF. The variable domain in full, completed from reference TRBV18 and TRBJ2-2, reads NAGVMQNPRHLVRRRGQEARLRCSPMKGHSHVYWYRQLPEEGLKFMVYLQKENIIDESGMPKERFSAEFPKEGPSILRIQQVVRGDSAAYFCASSPLGQTDTGELFFGEGSRLTVL.

V is TRBV18 and J is TRBJ2-7; 7 bases are shared with TRBD1. The CDR3 has 14 residues. Germline V lookup: CDR1 KGHSH, CDR2 LQKENI. V shed 3 bases and J 3 bases; nucleotides not matched to a gene: 5. CDR3 DNA sequence: TGTGCCAGCTCACCTGGGACAGCCAACTACGAGCAGTACGTC. Its protein is CASSPGTANYEQYV.

The rearrangement links TRBV5-6 to TRBJ2-3; TRBD1 matches 7 bases. The CDR3 extends over 15 amino acids. The germline gives CDR1 SGHDT, CDR2 YYEEEE. The V segment lost 4 bases and the J segment 2 bases; nucleotides outside the gene matches: 7. CDR3 amino acids: CASSVDRAYTDTQYF. Here the CDR3 DNA reads TGTGCCAGCAGCGTAGACAGGGCTTACACAGATACGCAGTATTTT.

V and J are TRBV18 and TRBJ1-5; TRBD1 aligns across 7 bases. Germline V gene sequence: CDR1 KGHSH, CDR2 LQKENI. The CDR3 is 16 residues long. V dropped 0 bases and J dropped 1; count of bases not matched to a gene: 3. The CDR3 DNA reads as TGTGCCAGCTCACCACCAGGGGGCAGGAGCAATCAGCCCCAGCATTTT. This translates into CASSPPGGRSNQPQHF.

This chain links TRBV7-9 with TRBJ2-7; 12 positions agree with TRBD2. Germline CDR1 SEHNR, CDR2 FQNEAQ (reference sequence). This CDR3 has 19 amino acids. V dropped 5 bases and J dropped 0; count of bases not matched to a gene: 14. CDR3 in amino acids: CASSPVDLGLAGISYEQYV. The DNA for the CDR3 is TGTGCCAGCAGCCCCGTGGACCTCGGACTAGCGGGGATCTCCTACGAGCAGTACGTC.